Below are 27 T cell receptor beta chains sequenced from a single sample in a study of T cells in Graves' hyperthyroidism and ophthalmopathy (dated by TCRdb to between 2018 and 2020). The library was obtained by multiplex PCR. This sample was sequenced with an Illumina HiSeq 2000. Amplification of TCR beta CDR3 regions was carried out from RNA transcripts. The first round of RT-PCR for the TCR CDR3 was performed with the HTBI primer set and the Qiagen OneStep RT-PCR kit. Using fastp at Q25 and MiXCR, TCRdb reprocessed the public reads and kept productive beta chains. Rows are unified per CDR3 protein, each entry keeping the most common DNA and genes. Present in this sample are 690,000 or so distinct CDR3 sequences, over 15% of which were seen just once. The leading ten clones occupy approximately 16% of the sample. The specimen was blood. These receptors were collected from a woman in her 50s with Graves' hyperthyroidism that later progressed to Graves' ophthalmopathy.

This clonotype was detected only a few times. CDR3 DNA: TGTGCCAGCAGCCTCCCCCAGCGGGCCTCCTACAATGAGCAGTTCTTC. Protein: CASSLPQRASYNEQFF. This rearrangement joins TRBV5-6 to TRBJ2-1; TRBD2 is a possible D gene (6 bases). CDR3 size: 16 residues. V was cut by 4 bases and J by 0 bases, with 14 bases left in between. CDR1 is SGHDT, CDR2 YYEEEE, per germline.

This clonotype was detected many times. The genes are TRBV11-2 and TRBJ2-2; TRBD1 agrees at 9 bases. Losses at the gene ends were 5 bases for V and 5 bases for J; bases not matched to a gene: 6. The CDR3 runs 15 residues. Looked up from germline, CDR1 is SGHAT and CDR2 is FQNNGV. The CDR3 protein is CASSPWDRVTGELFF. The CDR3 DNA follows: TGTGCCAGCAGCCCCTGGGACAGGGTGACCGGGGAGCTGTTTTTT.

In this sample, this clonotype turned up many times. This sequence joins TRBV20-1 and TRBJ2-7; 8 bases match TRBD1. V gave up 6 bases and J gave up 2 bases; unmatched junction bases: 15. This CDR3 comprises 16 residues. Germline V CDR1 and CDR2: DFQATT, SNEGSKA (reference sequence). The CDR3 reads CSAINSGDRTTYEQYF. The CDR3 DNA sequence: TGCAGTGCCATCAACTCCGGGGACAGGACCACCTACGAGCAGTACTTC.

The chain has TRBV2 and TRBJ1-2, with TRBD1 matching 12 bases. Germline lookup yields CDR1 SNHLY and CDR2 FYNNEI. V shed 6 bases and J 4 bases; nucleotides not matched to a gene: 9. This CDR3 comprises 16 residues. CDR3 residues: CASRPGQGAVFYGYTF. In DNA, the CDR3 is TGTGCCAGCAGACCGGGACAGGGGGCGGTTTTCTATGGCTACACCTTC.

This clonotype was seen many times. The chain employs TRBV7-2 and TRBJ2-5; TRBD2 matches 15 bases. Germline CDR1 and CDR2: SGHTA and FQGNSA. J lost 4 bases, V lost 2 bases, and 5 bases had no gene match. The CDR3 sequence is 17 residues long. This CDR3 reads CASSLSGLAGGGETQYF. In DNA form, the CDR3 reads TGTGCCAGCAGCTTATCCGGACTAGCGGGGGGGGGAGAGACCCAGTACTTC.

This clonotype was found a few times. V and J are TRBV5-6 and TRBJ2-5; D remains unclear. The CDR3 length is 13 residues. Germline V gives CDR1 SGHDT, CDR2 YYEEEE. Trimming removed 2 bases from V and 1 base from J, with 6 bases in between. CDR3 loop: CASSFSIQETQYF. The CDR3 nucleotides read TGTGCCAGCAGCTTCAGTATCCAAGAGACCCAGTACTTC.

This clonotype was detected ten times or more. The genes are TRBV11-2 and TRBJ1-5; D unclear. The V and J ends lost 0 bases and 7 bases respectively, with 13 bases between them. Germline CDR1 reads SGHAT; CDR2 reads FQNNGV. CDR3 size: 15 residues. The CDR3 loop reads CASSLEPGINQPQHF. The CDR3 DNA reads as TGTGCCAGCAGCTTAGAGCCAGGAATTAACCAGCCCCAGCATTTT.

CDR3 amino acids: CASSVALGFSYEQYF. DNA of the CDR3: TGTGCCAGCAGCGTAGCGCTAGGGTTCTCCTACGAGCAGTACTTC. The genes are TRBV9 and TRBJ2-7; no firm D call. With 0 bases removed from V and 0 bases from J, the gap between germline ends came to 10 bases. Germline values: CDR1 SGDLS, CDR2 YYNGEE. The CDR3 is made up of 15 amino acids.

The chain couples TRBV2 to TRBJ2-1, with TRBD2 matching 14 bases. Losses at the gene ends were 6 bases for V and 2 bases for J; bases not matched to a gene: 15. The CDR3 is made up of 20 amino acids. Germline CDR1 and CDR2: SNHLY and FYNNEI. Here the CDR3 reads CASSSTQTSGGVSPYNEQFF. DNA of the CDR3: TGTGCCAGCAGCTCCACCCAGACTAGCGGGGGGGTATCACCCTACAATGAGCAGTTCTTC.

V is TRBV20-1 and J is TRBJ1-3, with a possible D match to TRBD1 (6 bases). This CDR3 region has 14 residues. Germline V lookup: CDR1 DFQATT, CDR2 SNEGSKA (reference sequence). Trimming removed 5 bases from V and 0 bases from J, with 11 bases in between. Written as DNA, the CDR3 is TGCAGTGCTCTCGGGGGCCACTCTGGAAACACCATATATTTT. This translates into CSALGGHSGNTIYF.

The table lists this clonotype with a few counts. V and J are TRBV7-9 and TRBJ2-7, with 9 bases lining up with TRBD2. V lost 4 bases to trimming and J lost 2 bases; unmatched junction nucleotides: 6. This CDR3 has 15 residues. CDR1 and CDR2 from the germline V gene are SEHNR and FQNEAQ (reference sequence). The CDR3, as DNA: TGTGCCAGCAGCTGGAGCGGGGGGCGGGCCTACGAGCAGTACTTC. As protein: CASSWSGGRAYEQYF.

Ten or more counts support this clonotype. CDR3 DNA sequence: TGTGCCAGCGGCCGACCGGGGGACTTAGCTGAAGCTTTCTTT. It codes for CASGRPGDLAEAFF. The chain uses TRBV3-1 and TRBJ1-1, with D perhaps TRBD1 (5 bases). Germline values: CDR1 LGHDT, CDR2 YNNKEL (reference sequence). Trimming shortened V by 8 bases and J by 6 bases, and 19 bases separated the two germline ends. This CDR3 has 14 amino acids. The whole variable domain, filled in from reference TRBV3-1 and TRBJ1-1, reads DTAVSQTPKYLVTQMGNDKSIKCEQNLGHDTMYWYKQDSKKFLKIMFSYNNKELIINETVPNRFSPKSPDKAHLNLHINSLELGDSAVYFCASGRPGDLAEAFFGQGTRLTVV.

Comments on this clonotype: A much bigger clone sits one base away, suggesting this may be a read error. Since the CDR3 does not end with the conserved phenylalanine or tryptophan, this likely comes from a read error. CDR3 coding DNA: TGTGCCAGCAGTTACTCGAGACAGAGAGTGACCTACGAGCAGTACTCC. Protein product: CASSYSRQRVTYEQYS. The chain recombines TRBV6-2 or TRBV6-3 with TRBJ2-7, with D perhaps TRBD1 (5 bases). CDR3 length equals 16 residues. Between the trimmed V and J ends, which lost 0 bases and 2 bases, there was a span of 14 bases. Per germline, CDR1 MNHEY and CDR2 SVGEGT.

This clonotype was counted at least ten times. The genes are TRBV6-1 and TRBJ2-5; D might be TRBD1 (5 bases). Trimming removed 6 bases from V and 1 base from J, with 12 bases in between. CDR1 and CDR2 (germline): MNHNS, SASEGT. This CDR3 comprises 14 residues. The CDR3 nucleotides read TGTGCCAGCAGAACCGGACACCTCCAAGAGACCCAGTACTTC. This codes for CASRTGHLQETQYF.

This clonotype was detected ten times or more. The CDR3 loop is CASTLNPTETQYF. CDR3 DNA: TGTGCCAGCACCCTCAACCCGACCGAGACCCAGTACTTC. The chain carries TRBV3-1 and TRBJ2-5; D remains unclear. The CDR3 is 13 amino acids. Germline loops: CDR1 LGHDT, CDR2 YNNKEL (reference sequence). V shed 7 bases and J shed 5 bases, with 14 bases lying between them.

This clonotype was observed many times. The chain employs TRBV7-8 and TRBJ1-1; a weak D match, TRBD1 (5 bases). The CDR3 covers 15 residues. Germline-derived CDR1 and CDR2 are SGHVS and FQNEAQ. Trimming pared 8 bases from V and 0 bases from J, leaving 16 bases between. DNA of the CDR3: TGTGCCAGCTTTGTTAGTTTGGGGGTGAACACTGAAGCTTTCTTT. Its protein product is CASFVSLGVNTEAFF.

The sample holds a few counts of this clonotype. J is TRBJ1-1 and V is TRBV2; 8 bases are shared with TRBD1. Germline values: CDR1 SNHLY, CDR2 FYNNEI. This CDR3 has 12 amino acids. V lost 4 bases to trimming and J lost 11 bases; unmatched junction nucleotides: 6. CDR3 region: CASSGQGKNAFF. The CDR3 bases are TGTGCCAGCAGTGGACAGGGGAAAAACGCTTTCTTT.

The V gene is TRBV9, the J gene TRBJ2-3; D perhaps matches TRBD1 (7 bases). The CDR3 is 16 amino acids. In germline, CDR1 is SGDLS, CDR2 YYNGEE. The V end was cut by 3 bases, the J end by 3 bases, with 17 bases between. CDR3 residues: CASSGRAGGITDTQYF. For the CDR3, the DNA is TGTGCCAGCAGCGGGAGGGCAGGGGGAATTACAGATACGCAGTATTTT.

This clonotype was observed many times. CDR3 nucleotides: TGTGCCAGCAGCTTAGGGGGGTACGGATACAATGAGCAGTTCTTC. Protein sequence: CASSLGGYGYNEQFF. The genes are TRBV7-9 and TRBJ2-1, with D perhaps TRBD1 or TRBD2 (5 bases each). This CDR3 has 15 amino acids. V was trimmed by 1 base and J by 4 bases, leaving 11 bases between them. The germline gives CDR1 SEHNR, CDR2 FQNEAQ (reference sequence).

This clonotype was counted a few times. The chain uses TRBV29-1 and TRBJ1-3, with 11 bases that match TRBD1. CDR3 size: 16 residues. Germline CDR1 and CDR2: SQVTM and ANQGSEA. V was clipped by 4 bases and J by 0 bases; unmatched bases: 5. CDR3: CSVVGQGADSGNTIYF. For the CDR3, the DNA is TGCAGCGTTGTCGGACAGGGGGCCGACTCTGGAAACACCATATATTTT. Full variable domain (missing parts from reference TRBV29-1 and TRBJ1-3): SAVISQKPSRDICQRGTSLTIQCQVDSQVTMMFWYRQQPGQSLTLIATANQGSEATYESGFVIDKFPISRPNLTFSTLTVSNMSPEDSSIYLCSVVGQGADSGNTIYFGEGSWLTVV.

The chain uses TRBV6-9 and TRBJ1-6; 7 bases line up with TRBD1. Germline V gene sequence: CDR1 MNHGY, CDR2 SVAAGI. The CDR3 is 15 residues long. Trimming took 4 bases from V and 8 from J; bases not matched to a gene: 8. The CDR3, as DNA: TGTGCCAGCAGTTTCCCCGGGACAGTAGATTCACCCCTCCACTTT. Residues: CASSFPGTVDSPLHF.

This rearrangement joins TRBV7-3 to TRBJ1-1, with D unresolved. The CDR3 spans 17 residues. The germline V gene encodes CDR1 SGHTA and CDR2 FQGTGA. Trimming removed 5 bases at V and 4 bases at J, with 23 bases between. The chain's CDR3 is CASSTTFRTFGFTEAFF. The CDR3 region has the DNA TGTGCCAGCAGCACCACGTTCAGGACTTTCGGCTTCACTGAAGCTTTCTTT.

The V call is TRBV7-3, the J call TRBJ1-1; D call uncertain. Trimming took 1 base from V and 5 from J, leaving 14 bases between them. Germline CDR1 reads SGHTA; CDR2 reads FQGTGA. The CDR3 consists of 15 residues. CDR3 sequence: CASSLNLGDRTEAFF. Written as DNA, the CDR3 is TGTGCCAGCAGCTTAAATCTCGGGGATCGGACTGAAGCTTTCTTT.

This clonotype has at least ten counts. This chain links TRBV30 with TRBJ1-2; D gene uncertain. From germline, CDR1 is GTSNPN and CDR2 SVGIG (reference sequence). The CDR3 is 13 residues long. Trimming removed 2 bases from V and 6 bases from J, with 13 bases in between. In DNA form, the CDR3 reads TGTGCCTGGAGTATCCGGGAGGACCATGGCTACACCTTC. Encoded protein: CAWSIREDHGYTF.

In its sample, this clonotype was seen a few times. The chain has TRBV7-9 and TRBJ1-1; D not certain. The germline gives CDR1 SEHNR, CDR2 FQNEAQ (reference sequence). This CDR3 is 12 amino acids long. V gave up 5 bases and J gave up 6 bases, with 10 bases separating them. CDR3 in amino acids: CASSPRLAEAFF. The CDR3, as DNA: TGTGCCAGCAGCCCCCGGCTGGCTGAAGCTTTCTTT.

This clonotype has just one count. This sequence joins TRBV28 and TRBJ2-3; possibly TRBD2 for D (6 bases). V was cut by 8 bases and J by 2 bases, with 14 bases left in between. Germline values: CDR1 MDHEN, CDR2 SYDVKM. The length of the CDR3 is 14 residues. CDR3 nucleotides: TGTGCCAGCGGAGGGACCCAGGACACAGATACGCAGTATTTT. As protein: CASGGTQDTDTQYF.

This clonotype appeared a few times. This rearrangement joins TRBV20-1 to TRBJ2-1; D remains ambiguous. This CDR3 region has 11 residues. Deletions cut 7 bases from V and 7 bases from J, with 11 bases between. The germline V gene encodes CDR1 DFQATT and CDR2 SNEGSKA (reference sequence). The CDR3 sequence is CSGYEANEQFF. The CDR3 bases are TGCAGTGGATATGAGGCTAATGAGCAGTTCTTC.